Each of the 14 T cell receptor beta chains below was sequenced from the same sample in a study of T-cell memory formation after mild COVID-19. TCRdb re-called the 5' RACE reads with MiXCR, one entry per CDR3 protein. The sample has more than 350,000 distinct CDR3 sequences, about a sixth seen once; the top ten hold about 22%. Material for sequencing was PBMCs or a T cell subset sorted from them (not recorded which). All receptors derive from a young man who had mild COVID-19 (a few samples of this study predate the infection). Cell type and time point are not known.

This clonotype has more than one count but fewer than ten. The rearrangement uses TRBV6-6 and TRBJ1-4; D is unclear. Per germline, CDR1 MNHNY and CDR2 SVGAGI (reference sequence). The CDR3 runs to 13 residues. The ends were cut back, 10 bases at V and 3 bases at J, with 12 bases in the middle. The CDR3 reads CATIGGSNEKLFF. The CDR3 DNA sequence: TGTGCCACGATAGGAGGGTCTAATGAAAAACTGTTTTTT.

The chain joins TRBV12-3 or TRBV12-4 to TRBJ1-2; no definite D call. V lost 6 bases and J 4 bases, leaving 18 bases between the germline ends. CDR3 length: 15 amino acids. CDR3 DNA sequence: TGTGCCAGCAGCCACCAGGACGGACCATTCTATGGCTACACCTTC. Residues: CASSHQDGPFYGYTF.

The rearrangement uses TRBV5-6 and TRBJ1-3, with unresolved D. CDR3 size: 14 residues. V was cut by 3 bases and J by 4 bases, with 11 bases left in between. In germline, CDR1 is SGHDT, CDR2 YYEEEE. For the CDR3, the DNA is TGTGCCAGCAGCTCGCCTTGGGCGGGAAACACCATATATTTT. This sequence encodes CASSSPWAGNTIYF. The whole variable domain, remainder taken from reference TRBV5-6 and TRBJ1-3, is DAGVTQSPTHLIKTRGQQVTLRCSPKSGHDTVSWYQQALGQGPQFIFQYYEEEERQRGNFPDRFSGHQFPNYSSELNVNALLLGDSALYLCASSSPWAGNTIYFGEGSWLTVV.

Turning to this clonotype: The junction does not match germline at one end; this may be a read error. The chain couples TRBV2 to TRBJ2-4, with D hard to call. The CDR3 length is 14 residues. Germline CDR1 is SNHLY and CDR2 is FYNNEI. For the CDR3, the DNA is TGTGCCAGAAGTGAATACGTAGCCAAAAACATTCAGGACTTC. Encoded protein: CARSEYVAKNIQDF.

The chain combines TRBV7-9 with TRBJ2-3, with 13 bases identical to TRBD2. V lost 5 bases to trimming and J lost 2 bases; unmatched junction nucleotides: 7. The CDR3 covers 17 residues. Germline loops: CDR1 SEHNR, CDR2 FQNEAQ (reference sequence). The CDR3 here is CASSTLAGGPDTDTQYF. CDR3 in DNA: TGTGCCAGCAGCACACTAGCGGGGGGGCCTGACACAGATACGCAGTATTTT.

This clonotype showed up just a few times. The chain employs TRBV2 and TRBJ2-5; D ambiguous. The CDR3 is 15 residues long. V lost 7 bases and J lost 7, with 22 bases in between. CDR1 is SNHLY, CDR2 FYNNEI, per germline. The CDR3 region is CASTPNIRGWGTQYF. CDR3 nucleotides: TGTGCCAGCACCCCCAACATACGTGGGTGGGGGACCCAGTACTTC. Supplemented by reference TRBV2 and TRBJ2-5, the full variable domain reads EPEVTQTPSHQVTQMGQEVILRCVPISNHLYFYWYRQILGQKVEFLVSFYNNEISEKSEIFDDQFSVERPDGSNFTLKIRSTKLEDSAMYFCASTPNIRGWGTQYFGPGTRLLVL.

Ten or more counts support this clonotype. The rearrangement joins TRBV6-5 to TRBJ1-1; weak D call: TRBD1 (5 bases). This CDR3 contains 15 residues. Trimming shortened V by 0 bases and J by 0 bases, and 8 bases separated the two germline ends. Germline V gene lookup returns CDR1 MNHEY and CDR2 SVGAGI. As DNA, the CDR3 is TGTGCCAGCAGTTACTCGACAGAGATGAACACTGAAGCTTTCTTT. Amino acid sequence: CASSYSTEMNTEAFF.

The sample holds many counts of this clonotype. The chain carries TRBV7-2 and TRBJ2-3; 8 bases map to TRBD1. Germline V lookup: CDR1 SGHTA, CDR2 FQGNSA. This CDR3 has 14 amino acids. With V trimmed by 5 bases and J by 3 bases, 4 bases remained unmatched. CDR3 protein: CASSPRQGTDTQYF. DNA for the CDR3: TGTGCCAGCAGCCCCCGACAGGGGACAGATACGCAGTATTTT. Full variable domain (rest looked up from reference TRBV7-2 and TRBJ2-3): GAGVSQSPSNKVTEKGKDVELRCDPISGHTALYWYRQSLGQGLEFLIYFQGNSAPDKSGLPSDRFSAERTGGSVSTLTIQRTQQEDSAVYLCASSPRQGTDTQYFGPGTRLTVL.

This clonotype appeared once. This chain connects TRBV3-1 to TRBJ2-3; 11 bases line up with TRBD2. Germline-derived CDR1 and CDR2 are LGHDT and YNNKEL (reference sequence). The trim removed 2 bases at V and 3 bases at J, leaving 7 bases unmatched. The CDR3 sequence is 17 residues long. The CDR3 region has the DNA TGTGCCAGCAGCCAACTGTCTAGCGGGGGGCGGACAGATACGCAGTATTTT. Protein sequence: CASSQLSSGGRTDTQYF.

This chain links TRBV20-1 with TRBJ2-5; 9 bases line up with TRBD2. The length of the CDR3 is 12 residues. V shed 5 bases and J 5 bases; nucleotides not matched to a gene: 3. Germline CDR1 reads DFQATT; CDR2 reads SNEGSKA (reference sequence). For the CDR3, the DNA is TGCAGTGCTCCTAGCGGGGTGGAGACCCAGTACTTC. It is translated as CSAPSGVETQYF.

This clonotype occurred a few times. This chain joins TRBV28 and TRBJ2-1; TRBD2 matches at 7 bases. V trimming: 4 bases; J trimming: 6 bases; junction bases outside the gene matches: 6. This CDR3 has 14 amino acids. Germline CDR1 reads MDHEN; CDR2 reads SYDVKM. The CDR3: CASSSPGLSNEQFF. As DNA, the CDR3 is TGTGCCAGCAGTTCTCCGGGACTAAGCAATGAGCAGTTCTTC.

This clonotype showed up just a few times. The rearrangement joins TRBV5-6 to TRBJ2-5; D gene unclear. Germline loops: CDR1 SGHDT, CDR2 YYEEEE. The CDR3 runs to 14 residues. V shed 0 bases and J shed 3 bases, with 9 bases lying between them. CDR3: CASSLVDLEETQYF. DNA for the CDR3: TGTGCCAGCAGCTTGGTCGATCTTGAAGAGACCCAGTACTTC.

This clonotype turned up a few times. As DNA, the CDR3 is TGCGCCAGCAGCCAAGATACCGGTACCGAGCAGTACTTC. Translation: CASSQDTGTEQYF. The chain couples TRBV4-1 to TRBJ2-7, with D uncertain. The CDR3 covers 13 residues. V lost 0 bases to trimming and J lost 6 bases, with 9 bases between them. Germline V lookup: CDR1 MGHRA, CDR2 YSYEKL.

The chain recombines TRBV7-8 with TRBJ2-6; no clear D gene. V dropped 4 bases and J dropped 0 bases, with 7 bases sitting between them. The germline V gene has CDR1 SGHVS and CDR2 FQNEAQ. The length of the CDR3 is 15 residues. The CDR3 DNA reads as TGTGCCAGCAGCTCGGAGTACTCTGGGGCCAACGTCCTGACTTTC. Translated, it gives CASSSEYSGANVLTF.